This note documents a single TCR beta chain sequence. Its target is unknown. A second PCR, run for roughly 7 to 12 cycles, used a sample-barcoded 5' primer plus a J-beta primer mix. All cDNA molecules were each tagged by a template-switch adaptor with 12 random nucleotides. TCRdb re-derived calls from the 5' RACE reads in MiXCR, one entry per CDR3 protein. This table holds 1.5 million to 2 million distinct CDR3 sequences, roughly a third found once. This entry comes from a study of blood T cells in healthy people across ages. Findings of the study overall: Relative to aged donors, long-lived donors carried more naive CD4+ cells and displayed higher diversity. Donor CMV infection status was unknown, possibly confounding age-related changes in expanded clonotypes.

Each donor had 7.5 to 10 milliliters of peripheral blood drawn. V lost 10 bases and J lost 3; bases outside the gene matches: 11. The CDR3 consists of 14 residues. Germline V gene lookup returns CDR1 MDHEN and CDR2 SYDVKM. The chain is built from TRBV28 and TRBJ2-7, with 8 positions matching TRBD2. The specimen was blood. The sequence was obtained from a woman in her thirties in good health. This chain's CDR3 is CATTTLAGFYEQYF. For the CDR3, the DNA is TGTGCCACTACAACCTTAGCGGGATTCTACGAGCAGTACTTC.